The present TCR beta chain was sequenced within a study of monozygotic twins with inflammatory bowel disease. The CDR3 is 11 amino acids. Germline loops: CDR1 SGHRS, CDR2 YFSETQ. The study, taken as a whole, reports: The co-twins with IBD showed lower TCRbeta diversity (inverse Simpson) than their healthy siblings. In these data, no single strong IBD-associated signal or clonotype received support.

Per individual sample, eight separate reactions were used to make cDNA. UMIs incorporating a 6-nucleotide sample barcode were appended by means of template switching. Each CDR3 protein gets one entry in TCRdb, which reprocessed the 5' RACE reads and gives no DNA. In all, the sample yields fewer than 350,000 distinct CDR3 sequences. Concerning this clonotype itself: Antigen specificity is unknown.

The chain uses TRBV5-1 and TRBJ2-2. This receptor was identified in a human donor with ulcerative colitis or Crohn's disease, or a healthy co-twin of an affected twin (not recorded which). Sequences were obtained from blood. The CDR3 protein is CASGSAGELFF.